This TCR beta chain was profiled in a study of T-cell memory formation after mild COVID-19. From the 5' RACE reads, TCRdb called clonotypes with MiXCR, one entry per CDR3 protein. The table records about 240,000 distinct CDR3 sequences, 8.5% to 9.5% of them present only once. The table lists this clonotype with a few counts. Source material: PBMCs or a T cell subset sorted from them (not recorded which). The receptor comes from a man in his late teens or twenties who had mild COVID-19 (a few samples of this study predate the infection). Cell type and time point are not known.

In DNA, the CDR3 is TGTGCCATCAGTGAGAGCAGGGTCTCGGGGACCCAGTACTTC. Translation gives CAISESRVSGTQYF. The V and J genes are TRBV10-3 and TRBJ2-5; possibly TRBD1 for D (5 bases). Germline loops: CDR1 ENHRY, CDR2 SYGVKD. Trimming took off 2 bases at V and 7 bases at J, with 14 bases between the two ends. The CDR3 has 14 amino acids.